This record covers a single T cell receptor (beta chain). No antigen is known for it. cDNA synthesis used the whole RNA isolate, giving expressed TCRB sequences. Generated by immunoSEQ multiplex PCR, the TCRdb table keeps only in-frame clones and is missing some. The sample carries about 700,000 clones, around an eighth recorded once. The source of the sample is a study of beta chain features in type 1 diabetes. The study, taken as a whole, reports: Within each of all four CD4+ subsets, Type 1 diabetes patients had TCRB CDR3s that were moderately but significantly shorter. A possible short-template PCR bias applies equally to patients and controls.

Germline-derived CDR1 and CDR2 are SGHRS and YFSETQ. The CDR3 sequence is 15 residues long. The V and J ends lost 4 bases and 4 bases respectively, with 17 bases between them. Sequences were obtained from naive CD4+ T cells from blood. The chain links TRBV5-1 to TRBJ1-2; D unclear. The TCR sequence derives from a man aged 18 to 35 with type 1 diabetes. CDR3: CASSLEWAPSYGYTF. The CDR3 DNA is TGCGCCAGCAGCCTTGAGTGGGCCCCTAGCTATGGCTACACCTTC. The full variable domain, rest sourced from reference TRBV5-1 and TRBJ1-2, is KAGVTQTPRYLIKTRGQQVTLSCSPISGHRSVSWYQQTPGQGLQFLFEYFSETQRNKGNFPGRFSGRQFSNSRSEMNVSTLELGDSALYLCASSLEWAPSYGYTFGSGTRLTVV.